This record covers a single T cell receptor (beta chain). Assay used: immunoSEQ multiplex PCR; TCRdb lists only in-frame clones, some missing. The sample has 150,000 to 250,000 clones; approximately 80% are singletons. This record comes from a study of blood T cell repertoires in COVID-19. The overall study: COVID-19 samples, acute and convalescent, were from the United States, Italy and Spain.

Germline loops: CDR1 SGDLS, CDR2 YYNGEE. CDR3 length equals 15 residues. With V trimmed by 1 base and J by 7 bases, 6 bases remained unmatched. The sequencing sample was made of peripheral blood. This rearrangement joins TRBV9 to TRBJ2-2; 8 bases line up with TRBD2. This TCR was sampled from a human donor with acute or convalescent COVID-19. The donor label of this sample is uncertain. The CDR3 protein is CASSVTGGPVGELFF. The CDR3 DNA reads TGTGCCAGCAGCGTAACGGGAGGGCCGGTCGGGGAGCTGTTTTTT.